A selection of T cell receptor beta chains follows, all from one sample in a study of cytomegalovirus exposure and HLA in healthy donors. The repertoire was sequenced with immunoSEQ multiplex PCR; TCRdb's copy has only in-frame clones and lacks some. The table has about 110,000 clones, roughly 76% seen once; the top ten hold more than 6%. What was sequenced was PBMCs. The receptors were gathered from a woman aged 50 to 60 in good health and CMV-seropositive. The CDR3 runs from the conserved cysteine through the conserved F or W. Fields, in order: V gene, CDR3 protein.

V gene: TRBV7-9; CDR3 protein: CASSGGGPSGNTIYF
V gene: TRBV7-3; CDR3 protein: CASSLLTAGDEQFF
V gene: TRBV29-1; CDR3 protein: CSANMDTYNSPLHF
V gene: TRBV7-2; CDR3 protein: CASSSHRGDYGYTF
V gene: TRBV6-1; CDR3 protein: CASSITLNTEAFF
V gene: TRBV7-3; CDR3 protein: CASSLNRRGGLNEQFF
V gene: TRBV19; CDR3 protein: CASSIDPAGLKYF
V gene: TRBV7-9; CDR3 protein: CASSFTGLTYEQYF
V gene: TRBV29-1; CDR3 protein: CSVAGVEAFF
V gene: TRBV18; CDR3 protein: CASSPPDRGAEAFF
V gene: TRBV20-1; CDR3 protein: CSAQGTGWQYF
V gene: TRBV27; CDR3 protein: CASSLYRGPNQPQHF
V gene: TRBV7-6; CDR3 protein: CASSLGKFLRGIETQYF
V gene: TRBV14; CDR3 protein: CASSQVRGSGEKLFF
V gene: TRBV11-2; CDR3 protein: CASSLGRAWTDTQYF
V gene: TRBV7-3; CDR3 protein: CASSPTRQGSTDTQYF
V gene: TRBV5-1; CDR3 protein: CASSMDTTLGETQYF
V gene: TRBV4-3; CDR3 protein: CASSQVSGGQPGRRNEQFF
V gene: TRBV7-9; CDR3 protein: CSSIDIGGTSGYEQYF
V gene: TRBV4-1; CDR3 protein: CASSQFERGETQYF
V gene: TRBV19; CDR3 protein: CASSITGSYEQYF
V gene: TRBV4-3; CDR3 protein: CASSQDPDRREKLFF